Following are 8 T cell receptor beta chains from one sample sequenced in a study of blood T cell repertoires in COVID-19. Using immunoSEQ multiplex PCR, the repertoire was profiled, and TCRdb retains in-frame clones only, with some absent. The profile shows some 270,000 clones, 86% of them singletons. The sequencing sample was made of peripheral blood. These receptors were taken from a woman of 80 years or more with COVID-19, enrolled during active disease.

CDR3 nucleotide sequence: TGTGCCAGCAGGGGGAGGGGGATGAACACTGAAGCTTTCTTT. Residues: CASRGRGMNTEAFF. The chain has TRBV2 and TRBJ1-1, with D possibly being TRBD1 (6 bases). With 6 bases removed from V and 0 bases from J, the gap between germline ends came to 11 bases. The CDR3 is 14 amino acids. Germline CDR1 SNHLY, CDR2 FYNNEI. Complete variable domain (other parts from reference TRBV2 and TRBJ1-1): EPEVTQTPSHQVTQMGQEVILRCVPISNHLYFYWYRQILGQKVEFLVSFYNNEISEKSEIFDDQFSVERPDGSNFTLKIRSTKLEDSAMYFCASRGRGMNTEAFFGQGTRLTVV.

The chain is built from TRBV27 and TRBJ2-2; weak D call: TRBD2 (6 bases). The germline gives CDR1 MNHEY, CDR2 SMNVEV (reference sequence). Trimming took 6 bases from V and 5 from J, leaving 16 bases between them. The CDR3 is 15 residues long. The DNA of the CDR3 is TGTGCCAGCAGGGGCGGGACGGCGTATACCGGGGAGCTGTTTTTT. It translates to CASRGGTAYTGELFF.

This rearrangement joins TRBV28 to TRBJ1-5; possibly TRBD1 for D (5 bases). CDR3 length: 15 amino acids. Germline assignment: CDR1 MDHEN and CDR2 SYDVKM. Trimming pared 5 bases from V and 2 bases from J, leaving 13 bases between. CDR3 in amino acids: CASSGVEGGNQPQHF. Written as DNA, the CDR3 is TGTGCCAGCAGTGGGGTCGAAGGGGGCAATCAGCCCCAGCATTTT.

The chain uses TRBV9 and TRBJ2-1; TRBD1 matches at 7 bases. Per germline, CDR1 SGDLS and CDR2 YYNGEE. The CDR3 consists of 13 residues. The trim removed 7 bases at V and 3 bases at J, leaving 4 bases unmatched. The CDR3 is CASGRDSYNEQFF. In DNA, the CDR3 is TGTGCCAGCGGCCGGGACAGCTACAATGAGCAGTTCTTC.

V gene TRBV5-1 combines with J gene TRBJ1-4; no definite D call. V lost 3 bases and J 0 bases, leaving 9 bases between the germline ends. The CDR3 has 15 amino acids. CDR1 is SGHRS, CDR2 YFSETQ, per germline. The CDR3, as DNA: TGCGCCAGCAGCTCGCTAGGAACAACTAATGAAAAACTGTTTTTT. It translates to CASSSLGTTNEKLFF.

The V and J genes are TRBV2 and TRBJ2-7; D perhaps matches TRBD1 (6 bases). The CDR3 extends over 14 amino acids. V lost 4 bases and J 0 bases, leaving 10 bases between the germline ends. Germline V CDR1 and CDR2: SNHLY, FYNNEI. The CDR3 loop is CASSGTDSSYEQYV. As DNA, the CDR3 is TGTGCCAGCAGTGGGACAGATAGCTCCTACGAGCAGTACGTC.

The chain uses TRBV11-2 and TRBJ1-1, with D tentatively TRBD1 (5 bases). The CDR3 consists of 12 residues. Germline V lookup: CDR1 SGHAT, CDR2 FQNNGV. The V gene lost 4 bases and the J gene lost 4 bases, with 7 bases spanning the gap. The CDR3 sequence: CASSSQGTEAFF. As DNA, the CDR3 is TGTGCCAGCAGCTCTCAGGGCACTGAAGCTTTCTTT.

V usage is TRBV19 and J usage is TRBJ1-3; 8 nucleotides line up with TRBD1. CDR1 is LNHDA, CDR2 SQIVND, per germline (reference sequence). The junction had 10 bases not matched to a gene; V was cut back by 6 bases and J by 0 bases. The CDR3 is made up of 17 amino acids. The CDR3 loop reads CASRVSGRGLSGNTIYF. The CDR3 DNA is TGTGCCAGTAGAGTATCGGGCAGGGGGCTCTCTGGAAACACCATATATTTT.